This is a list of T cell receptor beta chains from one sample in a study of monozygotic twins with inflammatory bowel disease. Using the 5' RACE reads, TCRdb records one entry per CDR3 protein without DNA. The listing records about 350,000 distinct CDR3 sequences. Source material: blood. Source of these receptors: a human donor with ulcerative colitis or Crohn's disease, or a healthy co-twin of an affected twin (not recorded which). Each CDR3 is given with its conserved first and last residue.

v_call	j_call	cdr3_aa
TRBV12-3/TRBV12-4	TRBJ2-3	CASSLLTGDTQYF
TRBV6-5	TRBJ1-2	CASSSDKNYGYTF
TRBV5-5	TRBJ1-5	CASSWVPGNQPQHF
TRBV29-1	TRBJ2-1	CSVELAGVDEQFF
TRBV20-1	TRBJ2-1	CSATTSGSNNEQFF
TRBV4-2	TRBJ2-3	CASSQDEGTGTDTQYF
TRBV7-2	TRBJ2-5	CASSIGPQPQETQYF
TRBV28	TRBJ2-6	CASSLPGAPGANVLTF
TRBV28	TRBJ2-1	CASSSYPGDNEQFF
TRBV12-3/TRBV12-4	TRBJ2-7	CASRRDTGEQYF
TRBV6-1	TRBJ2-2	CATSDSLGWMRELFF
TRBV6-5	TRBJ1-6	CASSYSLQGNSPLHF
TRBV29-1	TRBJ2-1	CSARFSNNEQFF
TRBV19	TRBJ1-1	CASSSHHEMNTEAFF
TRBV18	TRBJ1-2	CASSASGDHYGYTF
TRBV12-3/TRBV12-4	TRBJ1-5	CASTFDRGDQPQHF
TRBV7-9	TRBJ2-6	CASSLDIPGANVLTF
TRBV7-9	TRBJ1-1	CASSLAAREAFF
TRBV10-3	TRBJ2-1	CAISESRRQGVYNEQFF
TRBV27	TRBJ1-1	CASRPRDRDRAFF
TRBV5-1	TRBJ2-5	CASTPQGPRETQYF
TRBV19	TRBJ2-3	CASKDGGYTQYF
TRBV20-1	TRBJ1-4	CSASGTGGAGDEKLFF